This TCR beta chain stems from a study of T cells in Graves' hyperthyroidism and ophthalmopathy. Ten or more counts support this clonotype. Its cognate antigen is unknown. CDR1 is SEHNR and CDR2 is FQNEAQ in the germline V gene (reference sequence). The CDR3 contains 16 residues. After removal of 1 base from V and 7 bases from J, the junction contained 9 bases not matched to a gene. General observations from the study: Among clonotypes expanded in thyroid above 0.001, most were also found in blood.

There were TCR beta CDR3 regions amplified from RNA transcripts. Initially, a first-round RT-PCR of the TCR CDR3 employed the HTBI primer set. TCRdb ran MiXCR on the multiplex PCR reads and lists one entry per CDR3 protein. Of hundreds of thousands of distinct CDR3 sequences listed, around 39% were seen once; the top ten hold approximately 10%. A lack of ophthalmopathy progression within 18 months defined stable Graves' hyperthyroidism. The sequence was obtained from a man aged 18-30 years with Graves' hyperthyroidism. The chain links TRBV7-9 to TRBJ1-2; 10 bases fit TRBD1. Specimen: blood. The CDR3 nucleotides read TGTGCCAGCAGCTTAGTAAAGGGACAGGGGAGAAGTGGCTACACCTTC. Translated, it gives CASSLVKGQGRSGYTF.